This T cell receptor (beta chain) was documented in a study of shared clonotypes between healthy human individuals. Method: immunoSEQ multiplex PCR; TCRdb's copy keeps in-frame clones and lacks some. The table has roughly 760,000 clones, around 72% seen once. A word on this clone: The sample has other DNA sequences that encode this CDR3 too.

Germline V lookup: CDR1 SGHRS, CDR2 YFSETQ. The CDR3 extends over 14 amino acids. The V and J ends lost 4 bases and 1 base respectively, with 11 bases between them. The specimen sequenced was memory CD4+ T cells sorted from blood. Described subset: CD45RA-negative fraction. The genes are TRBV5-1 and TRBJ1-1, with a possible D match to TRBD1 (5 bases). The receptor comes from a woman aged 30 to 39 in good health. The CDR3 here is CASSLGTENTEAFF. The CDR3, as DNA: TGCGCCAGCAGCCTAGGGACTGAGAACACTGAAGCTTTCTTT. Full variable domain (outside the CDR3, taken from reference TRBV5-1 and TRBJ1-1): KAGVTQTPRYLIKTRGQQVTLSCSPISGHRSVSWYQQTPGQGLQFLFEYFSETQRNKGNFPGRFSGRQFSNSRSEMNVSTLELGDSALYLCASSLGTENTEAFFGQGTRLTVV.